This T cell receptor beta chain was sequenced for a study of CD8+ T cells in alopecia areata. The wider study: Treated individuals took tofacitinib by mouth, 5 to 10 mg twice daily. Severity scoring for treated patients was based on the percentage of affected scalp area.

On this clone itself: What it binds is not known.

As to treatment: oral pan-JAK inhibitor, 5-10 mg twice daily. Using a FACSAria, the CD4+ and CD8+ T cells were sorted from the PBMCs. General study findings and limits: Many expanded lesional clones stayed in scalp and blood while on tofacitinib.

Extracted RNA was reverse transcribed into cDNA, the sequencing template. Profiled with immunoSEQ multiplex PCR; TCRdb holds only in-frame clones, not every one. The table records 150,000 to 200,000 clones, 60% of them present only once. The CDR3 length is 14 residues. The V and J ends lost 2 bases and 8 bases respectively, with 14 bases between them. Germline CDR1 and CDR2: SGHDT and YYEEEE. The receptor's source is a human donor with alopecia areata. The chain joins TRBV5-6 to TRBJ2-1; D is ambiguous. This sample comprised CD4+ T cells sorted from blood, obtained at week 24, from a patient treated with tofacitinib. The CDR3 sequence: CASSLGASNDEQFF. The CDR3 DNA sequence: TGTGCCAGCAGCTTAGGTGCCTCAAACGATGAGCAGTTCTTC.